The next 12 T cell receptor beta chains were all read from a single sample in a study of cytomegalovirus exposure and HLA in healthy donors. The PCR employed 60 Vbeta primers together with 13 Jbeta primers. The method was immunoSEQ multiplex PCR; TCRdb's version includes in-frame clones alone and lacks a portion of them. The sample gives 100,000 to 120,000 clones, over 12% of which show up once; more than 0.8% is in the top ten. The specimen was PBMCs. These receptors all stem from a female donor in good health and CMV-seronegative.

The chain uses TRBV2 and TRBJ2-7, with D maybe TRBD2 (5 bases). Germline V lookup: CDR1 SNHLY, CDR2 FYNNEI. The V and J ends lost 10 bases and 4 bases respectively, with 11 bases between them. The CDR3 is made up of 11 amino acids. As DNA, the CDR3 is TGTGCCATTGATGAGGGTTACGAGCAGTACTTC. Its protein product is CAIDEGYEQYF.

This chain links TRBV10-1 with TRBJ2-3; 8 bases map to TRBD1. V gave up 4 bases and J gave up 1 base; unmatched junction bases: 10. CDR1 and CDR2 (germline): WNHNN, SYGVQD (reference sequence). This CDR3 contains 17 residues. As DNA, the CDR3 is TGCGCCAGCAGTGCGGCCTCTCCAGGGGGCCGCACAGATACGCAGTATTTT. It specifies CASSAASPGGRTDTQYF.

This clone was observed a few times. V and J are TRBV2 and TRBJ2-7; 9 nucleotides line up with TRBD1. Germline V gene sequence: CDR1 SNHLY, CDR2 FYNNEI. The CDR3 has 16 amino acids. V was clipped by 6 bases and J by 6 bases; unmatched bases: 15. CDR3 nucleotide sequence: TGTGCCAGCAGGCGCAACCGGGACAGGGATGGTATCGAGCAGTACTTC. Amino acid sequence: CASRRNRDRDGIEQYF.

This clone was seen a few times. The genes are TRBV18 and TRBJ2-7, with 9 nucleotides matching TRBD1. The V gene's germline CDR1 is KGHSH and CDR2 LQKENI. CDR3 size: 15 residues. Trimming took 3 bases from V and 3 from J; bases not matched to a gene: 6. The CDR3: CASSPPGQGRYEQYF. CDR3 DNA: TGTGCCAGCTCACCCCCGGGACAGGGACGCTACGAGCAGTACTTC.

This clone showed up just a few times. The J gene is TRBJ2-1, the V gene TRBV10-3; 8 bases fit TRBD1. The CDR3 covers 13 residues. V was pared by 11 bases and J by 8 bases, with 11 bases of the junction left unmatched. CDR1 and CDR2 (germline): ENHRY, SYGVKD. Here the CDR3 DNA reads TGTGCCGCCACGGAGACAGGGGTTGATGAGCAGTTCTTC. This translates into CAATETGVDEQFF.

The chain uses TRBV6-1 and TRBJ1-2; D perhaps matches TRBD1 (6 bases). CDR1 and CDR2 from the germline V gene are MNHNS and SASEGT. Trimming cost V 6 bases and J 7 bases, with 12 bases left between them. The CDR3 runs 12 residues. CDR3 DNA sequence: TGTGCCAGCAGGACCAGGGGTCGTGGCTACACCTTC. Protein product: CASRTRGRGYTF.

The chain has TRBV2 and TRBJ2-7, with 9 bases matching TRBD1. Germline lookup yields CDR1 SNHLY and CDR2 FYNNEI. The trim removed 7 bases at V and 7 bases at J, leaving 14 bases unmatched. The CDR3 length is 15 residues. The CDR3 reads CASIFTGQGLGEQYF. Written as DNA, the CDR3 is TGTGCCAGCATCTTTACGGGACAGGGTCTGGGGGAGCAGTACTTC.

This clone came up a few times. This chain links TRBV10-2 with TRBJ1-5; no clear D gene. The V end lost 2 bases, the J end lost 4 bases, and 9 bases lay between the germline ends. CDR3 length: 14 residues. The germline V gene has CDR1 WSHSY and CDR2 SAAADI. The chain's CDR3 is CASSEVDGNQPQHF. CDR3 in DNA: TGCGCCAGCAGTGAGGTAGACGGGAATCAGCCCCAGCATTTT.

This clone was counted between two and nine times. V and J are TRBV18 and TRBJ2-1; 8 bases match TRBD2. From germline, CDR1 is KGHSH and CDR2 LQKENI. The CDR3 is 16 residues long. After removal of 6 bases from V and 3 bases from J, the junction contained 10 bases not matched to a gene. The CDR3 region has the DNA TGTGCCAGCTCCTCCTTACTAGCGGACCTCTACAATGAGCAGTTCTTC. Protein sequence: CASSSLLADLYNEQFF.

The chain uses TRBV13 and TRBJ2-1; maybe TRBD2 (5 bases). From germline, CDR1 is PRHDT and CDR2 FYEKMQ (reference sequence). Trimming removed 4 bases at V and 9 bases at J, with 16 bases between. CDR3 length equals 14 residues. The DNA of the CDR3 is TGTGCCAGCAGCTCGTCTAGCATTGGTGCTGAGCAGTTCTTC. Translated: CASSSSSIGAEQFF.

This clone was seen a few times. The chain links TRBV6-5 to TRBJ2-3; 8 bases map to TRBD1. CDR3 size: 15 residues. Per the germline V gene, CDR1 is MNHEY and CDR2 is SVGAGI. The J segment lost 6 bases and the V segment lost 7 bases, leaving 12 bases of the junction unmatched. The CDR3 DNA reads TGTGCCAGCACTTGGGGTCCGGGACAGGTGGATACGCAGTATTTT. It encodes CASTWGPGQVDTQYF.

This clone was seen a few times. The chain is built from TRBV27 and TRBJ1-1; TRBD1 agrees at 12 bases. Germline lookup yields CDR1 MNHEY and CDR2 SMNVEV (reference sequence). Losses at the gene ends were 10 bases for V and 4 bases for J; bases not matched to a gene: 13. This CDR3 is built from 16 residues. CDR3 DNA sequence: TGTGCCACCTTTAGGGGGGACAGGGGGCTCTCCACTGAAGCTTTCTTT. Encoded protein: CATFRGDRGLSTEAFF.